Detailed here is one T cell receptor (beta chain). This clonotype was counted between two and nine times. The antigen it recognizes is unknown. No base-level quality is on record; no much larger clone is a single base apart. Library preparation employed PCR. The sample was run on an Illumina HiSeq 2500. Molecular barcoding was employed in the preparation of TCR libraries, with unique molecular identifiers being used to normalize TCRbeta repertoire quantification. TCRdb reworked the public reads: Q25 trimming with fastp, MiXCR clone assembly, productive beta chains retained. Each CDR3 protein gets just one entry, which takes the most common genes and DNA from the rows behind it. The sample data list a few hundred thousand distinct CDR3 sequences, and 15% to 20% of these were observed just once. The top ten hold 25% to 30% of the sample. The CDR3 covers 11 residues, taking in both the cysteine and the phenylalanine. Just CDR3 DNA is preserved here, 33 bases in frame from base 1. The trim is 5 bases for V and 5 bases for J, with a gap of 9 bases between the germline ends. CDR1 is given as GTSNPN and CDR2 as SVGIG, both from the germline V gene (reference sequence).

These data originate in a study of T-cell reconstitution after alpha-beta-depleted transplantation in children (dated by TCRdb to about 2016). Study-level background: Using TCR repertoire profiling, the study quantitatively followed how T-cell immune reconstitution unfolded in children after TCRalphabeta/CD19-depleted allogeneic hematopoietic cell transplantation.

Study-wide findings and limitations: Over subsequent months, a decline in hyperexpanded clone frequencies was noted, and after one year, T-cell counts and TCRbeta diversity were mostly ascribed to newly produced T cells. The apparently early recovery of alphabetaT-cell counts about two months after transplant reportedly depended on only several hundred rapidly expanded clones that came from non-depleted graft cells. The high TCRbeta diversity at day 60 in some patients was ascribed to recipient T cells and intrathymic progenitors that had survived conditioning.

Read against the paper, the sample's treatment or condition label means: allogeneic hematopoietic cell transplantation with graft depleted of TCRalphabeta T cells and CD19 B cells. Transplant recipients were children who received TCRalphabeta/CD19-depleted allogeneic hematopoietic cell grafts. This TCR was sampled from a boy younger than two who had a stem cell transplant for Wiskott-Aldrich syndrome, so the T cells may come from the graft donor. The V gene is TRBV30 and the J gene is TRBJ2-5; the D gene is unclear. This specimen consisted of PBMCs, mostly from graft donor cells, obtained 360 days after TCRalphabeta/CD19-depleted stem cell transplant. The CDR3 region has the sequence CAWGLSETQYF. The nucleotides are TGTGCCTGGGGGTTGAGCGAGACCCAGTACTTC. The reference TRBV30 and TRBJ2-5 proteins fill in what lies around the CDR3, so the full variable domain reads SQTIHQWPATLVQPVGSPLSLECTVEGTSNPNLYWYRQAAGRGLQLLFYSVGIGQISSEVPQNLSASRPQDRQFILSSKKLLLSDSGFYLCAWGLSETQYFGPGTRLLVL.